This T cell receptor beta chain is from a study of metastatic and nonmetastatic thyroid tumors (dated by TCRdb to 2018 to 2020). For the wider study: Repertoires were compared across peripheral blood and tumor or nodule tissue samples from malignant and benign thyroid patients. What the research found in general, with its limitations: In both blood and tumor samples, TCR beta diversity was reported to be significantly higher in malignant tumors than in benign nodules.

No treatment had been received by any patient before thyroid surgery. The study retrospectively analysed patient clinical samples collected from about 2012 to 2019 using T-cell receptor beta sequencing. The method behind the library was PCR. The sample was run on an Illumina HiSeq 4000. High-throughput sequencing was used to profile the TCR beta-chain CDR3 region of each patient. In the original analysis: A classifier to discriminate distant-metastatic papillary thyroid cancer patients was built from CDR3 differences across clinicopathological groups. The Shannon index was used to assess repertoire diversity, and the Morisita-Horn index was used to assess tumor-blood repertoire similarity. TCRdb reanalyzed the raw reads on its own, using fastp at Q25 for trimming and MiXCR for clone calling, and kept in-frame beta chains. TCRdb assigned the V and J calls; the authors' analysis was not used. Within this sample are thousands of clones, with 33% of them counted one time only. The top ten constitute 20% to 30% of the sample.

As for this clone: Its binding antigen is unknown. Per-nucleotide qualities are absent, and no much larger clonotype sits a single base away.

The CDR3 starts with the cysteine, ends with the phenylalanine, and has 12 residues. Only the CDR3 DNA stays, 36 bases, in frame from base 1. In the germline V gene, CDR1 corresponds to MGHDK and CDR2 to SYGVNS. Trimming costs V 7 bases and J 0 bases, and their ends lie 4 bases apart. The source of this sequence is a female donor with papillary thyroid cancer or a benign thyroid nodule (not recorded which). Some clones in this sample may be carry-over from other donors' samples. Sequenced: adjacent normal tissue. Rearrangement joined TRBV25-1 to TRBJ2-4; the D gene is unclear. The bases are TGTGCCAGCATGCCAGCCAAAAACATTCAGTACTTC. It translates as CASMPAKNIQYF.